One sample yielded the 22 T cell receptor beta chains listed below, sequenced in a study of blood T cells in healthy people across ages. Primers used in a second PCR of about 7 to 12 cycles were a sample-barcoded 5' primer and a J-beta primer mix. TCRdb reprocessed the 5' RACE reads with MiXCR, giving one entry per CDR3 protein. The sample yields about 940,000 distinct CDR3 sequences, 45% to 50% seen once. What was sequenced was blood. These TCRs come from a man aged 25 to 40 in good health.

A few counts support this clonotype. The J gene is TRBJ1-2, the V gene TRBV25-1; 9 bases agree with TRBD1. Germline loops: CDR1 MGHDK, CDR2 SYGVNS. Trimming took 2 bases from V and 4 from J; bases not matched to a gene: 5. CDR3 length: 15 amino acids. CDR3 sequence (DNA): TGTGCCAGCAGTGAAACAGGGGGCTTAGGCTATGGCTACACCTTC. Its protein is CASSETGGLGYGYTF.

The chain recombines TRBV13 with TRBJ2-5, with D uncertain. The closer fit of TRBJ2-7 to the DNA end suggests the J call may be wrong. The CDR3 is 12 residues long. Germline-derived CDR1 and CDR2 are PRHDT and FYEKMQ (reference sequence). CDR3 amino acids: CASSFPANEQYF. CDR3 bases: TGTGCCAGCAGCTTTCCTGCGAACGAGCAGTACTTC.

This clonotype came up a few times. The V and J genes are TRBV7-2 and TRBJ2-5; 7 bases are shared with TRBD1. This CDR3 has 16 residues. The V gene end was trimmed by 6 bases and the J gene end by 3 bases; junction bases not matched to a gene: 13. Germline CDR1 reads SGHTA; CDR2 reads FQGNSA. CDR3 in amino acids: CASSSLGTAIKETQYF. DNA of the CDR3: TGTGCCAGCAGTTCCCTTGGGACAGCGATTAAAGAGACCCAGTACTTC.

This clonotype showed up many times. V usage is TRBV27 and J usage is TRBJ2-5, with 10 positions matching TRBD1. Trimming took 5 bases from V and 3 from J; bases not matched to a gene: 3. CDR3 size: 14 residues. Germline assignment: CDR1 MNHEY and CDR2 SMNVEV (reference sequence). CDR3 DNA sequence: TGTGCCAGCAGTCCGACAGGGGGCAAAGAGACCCAGTACTTC. Translated: CASSPTGGKETQYF.

This clonotype was counted only a few times. The rearrangement joins TRBV6-1 to TRBJ2-2; D ambiguous. The V gene lost 3 bases and the J gene lost 6 bases, with 2 bases spanning the gap. CDR1 is MNHNS, CDR2 SASEGT, per germline. CDR3 size: 11 residues. CDR3 region: CASSDAGELFF. The CDR3 region has the DNA TGTGCCAGCAGTGACGCCGGGGAGCTGTTTTTT.

The rearrangement joins TRBV2 to TRBJ2-1, with D uncertain. Germline-derived CDR1 and CDR2 are SNHLY and FYNNEI. Trimming cost V 7 bases and J 5 bases, with 15 bases left between them. This CDR3 is 14 amino acids long. CDR3 coding DNA: TGTGCCAGCAATTGGATAGAGTCTAACAATGAGCAGTTCTTC. It translates to CASNWIESNNEQFF.

V gene TRBV24-1 combines with J gene TRBJ2-5; a weak D match, TRBD1 (5 bases). V was cut by 2 bases and J by 7 bases, with 19 bases left in between. Germline V gene sequence: CDR1 KGHDR, CDR2 SFDVKD. This CDR3 has 16 amino acids. The CDR3, as DNA: TGTGCCACCAGTGATTCGGGCAGGGATCCAAGTGGGACCCAGTACTTC. This gives the protein CATSDSGRDPSGTQYF.

The chain links TRBV11-2 to TRBJ2-6; 9 bases agree with TRBD1. Trimming cost V 5 bases and J 0 bases; bases outside gene matches: 2. This CDR3 has 16 residues. Germline V gene lookup returns CDR1 SGHAT and CDR2 FQNNGV. This chain's CDR3 is CASSPQGASGANVLTF. CDR3 DNA sequence: TGTGCCAGCAGCCCACAGGGGGCCTCTGGGGCCAACGTCCTGACTTTC.

The rearrangement uses TRBV20-1 and TRBJ1-6; D gene ambiguous. CDR1 is DFQATT, CDR2 SNEGSKA, per germline (reference sequence). This CDR3 is built from 13 residues. In nucleotides, the CDR3 is TGCAGCGGGTCGGGGTCGGGTAATTCACCCCTCCACTTT. Its protein is CSGSGSGNSPLHF.

In this sample, this clonotype turned up a few times. J is TRBJ1-2 and V is TRBV20-1; 7 nucleotides align to TRBD1. V gave up 6 bases and J gave up 6 bases; unmatched junction bases: 13. From germline, CDR1 is DFQATT and CDR2 SNEGSKA (reference sequence). The CDR3 totals 14 residues. CDR3 sequence: CSARQQGSTNGYTF. DNA of the CDR3: TGCAGTGCACGCCAACAGGGGTCTACGAATGGCTACACCTTC.

There are many counts of this clonotype. The chain uses TRBV27 and TRBJ1-2; 7 bases map to TRBD1. The length of the CDR3 is 14 residues. V was clipped by 2 bases and J by 0 bases; unmatched bases: 0. Per the germline V gene, CDR1 is MNHEY and CDR2 is SMNVEV (reference sequence). CDR3 bases: TGTGCCAGCAGTTTACAGGGGGCTAACTATGGCTACACCTTC. Translating gives CASSLQGANYGYTF.

This sequence joins TRBV29-1 and TRBJ2-3; no firm D call. V gave up 4 bases and J gave up 2 bases, with 7 bases separating them. This CDR3 is built from 12 residues. Looked up from germline, CDR1 is SQVTM and CDR2 is ANQGSEA. The CDR3 region is CSVGDPTDTQYF. The CDR3 region has the DNA TGCAGCGTTGGAGACCCCACAGATACGCAGTATTTT.

The chain employs TRBV7-2 and TRBJ1-4; the D gene is possibly TRBD1 (5 bases). V lost 5 bases and J 0 bases, leaving 10 bases between the germline ends. Germline loops: CDR1 SGHTA, CDR2 FQGNSA. The CDR3 totals 15 residues. The CDR3 region has the DNA TGTGCCAGCAGCCCCAGGGTTGCAACTAATGAAAAACTGTTTTTT. Its protein is CASSPRVATNEKLFF.

This clonotype occurred a few times. The chain carries TRBV7-6 and TRBJ2-5; no clear D gene. The J call may not be correct, given that the DNA end is closer to TRBJ2-7. The CDR3 runs to 14 residues. Germline V gene sequence: CDR1 SGHVS, CDR2 FNYEAQ. The CDR3 loop is CASSLTDGFGEQYF. The CDR3 DNA follows: TGTGCCAGCAGCTTAACGGACGGCTTCGGCGAGCAGTACTTC.

The table lists this clonotype with a few counts. This chain joins TRBV4-3 and TRBJ2-7; 7 positions agree with TRBD2. The CDR3 has 16 residues. Losses at the gene ends were 0 bases for V and 2 bases for J; bases not matched to a gene: 7. Germline CDR1 is LGHNA and CDR2 is YSLEER. Written as DNA, the CDR3 is TGCGCCAGCAGCCAAGATTTATTGGCGGGGGCCTACGAGCAGTACTTC. Protein: CASSQDLLAGAYEQYF.

This clonotype was found many times. The chain has TRBV12-3 or TRBV12-4 and TRBJ2-1; D is uncertain. V was pared by 4 bases and J by 1 base, with 8 bases between. This CDR3 is 14 amino acids long. For the CDR3, the DNA is TGTGCCAGCAGTTCGTACGGGTCCTACAATGAGCAGTTCTTC. Translation: CASSSYGSYNEQFF.

Here the CDR3 reads CASSSVSGQGQYEQYF. Written as DNA, the CDR3 is TGTGCCAGCAGCTCAGTCTCAGGACAGGGCCAATACGAGCAGTACTTC. This chain connects TRBV7-2 to TRBJ2-7; 8 bases align to TRBD1. Trimming at V came to 4 bases and at J to 4 bases, leaving 12 bases not matched to a gene. CDR3 length equals 16 residues. From germline, CDR1 is SGHTA and CDR2 FQGNSA.

The chain is built from TRBV6-5 and TRBJ2-7; 7 bases line up with TRBD1. With V trimmed by 7 bases and J by 7 bases, 13 bases remained unmatched. From germline, CDR1 is MNHEY and CDR2 SVGAGI. This CDR3 spans 14 amino acids. The chain's CDR3 is CASKGGARLGEQYF. The CDR3, as DNA: TGTGCCAGCAAAGGGGGCGCTCGTCTGGGGGAGCAGTACTTC.

This chain uses TRBV20-1 with TRBJ2-1, with 7 bases identical to TRBD2. Germline V gives CDR1 DFQATT, CDR2 SNEGSKA (reference sequence). The CDR3 spans 18 residues. V lost 0 bases, J lost 0 bases, and 11 bases stayed unmatched. The CDR3 DNA is TGCAGTGCTAGAGATCTCTATGAGCGGGGAAGCTCCTACAATGAGCAGTTCTTC. This sequence encodes CSARDLYERGSSYNEQFF.

The chain links TRBV3-1 to TRBJ2-6, with D perhaps TRBD1 (6 bases). This CDR3 is built from 18 residues. V lost 3 bases and J 1 base, leaving 16 bases between the germline ends. Germline CDR1 and CDR2: LGHDT and YNNKEL (reference sequence). For the CDR3, the DNA is TGTGCCAGCAGCCAGACGACTTACAGGGTTTCTGGGGCCAACGTCCTGACTTTC. Encoded protein: CASSQTTYRVSGANVLTF.

The J gene is TRBJ2-7, the V gene TRBV6-5; TRBD1 agrees at 7 bases. Germline assignment: CDR1 MNHEY and CDR2 SVGAGI. Trimming removed 1 base from V and 6 bases from J; junction bases left unmatched: 9. The CDR3 sequence is 15 residues long. CDR3: CASSYLDRRPLEQYF. In DNA form, the CDR3 reads TGTGCCAGCAGTTACTTGGACAGGAGGCCTCTCGAGCAGTACTTC.

The genes are TRBV5-1 and TRBJ2-7; D is ambiguous. The CDR3 covers 13 residues. Trimming stripped 5 bases from V and 6 bases from J, with 15 bases between. CDR1 is SGHRS and CDR2 is YFSETQ in the germline V gene. This chain's CDR3 is CASSSTGLGEQYF. The CDR3 DNA sequence: TGCGCCAGCAGTTCAACGGGTCTGGGCGAGCAGTACTTC. The whole variable domain, filled in from reference TRBV5-1 and TRBJ2-7, reads KAGVTQTPRYLIKTRGQQVTLSCSPISGHRSVSWYQQTPGQGLQFLFEYFSETQRNKGNFPGRFSGRQFSNSRSEMNVSTLELGDSALYLCASSSTGLGEQYFGPGTRLTVT.